This T cell receptor (beta chain) comes out of a study of human T cells and chemical hapten exposure. In the study overall: Sensitization employed 2% DPC on about 2 cm by about 2 cm of upper inner arm skin.

TCRdb re-analysed the RACE reads in MiXCR, keeping a single row per CDR3 protein. The sample has more than 75,000 distinct CDR3 sequences, roughly a tenth seen once. V lost 5 bases to trimming and J lost 3 bases; unmatched junction nucleotides: 13. The CDR3 is 18 amino acids. Findings and limits, study-wide: Correlating positively with patch test score were the PT1 expanded TCR counts. Following DPC sensitization, TCRs present above 1 in 1000 frequency showed no change.

Stated time point: pre-sensitization, week 0. Regarding treatment: therapeutic diphenylcyclopropenone sensitization with weekly scalp DPC. This clonotype was detected ten times or more. Its target is unknown. J is TRBJ2-3 and V is TRBV12-3 or TRBV12-4, with 11 positions matching TRBD2. The TCR sequence derives from a woman aged 35 to 49 with alopecia areata. Some clones in this sample may be carry-over from other donors' samples. This sample comprised whole blood, obtained in connection with sensitization to the hapten diphenylcyclopropenone (DPC). The CDR3 is CASSTGASGGPGTDTQYF. The DNA of the CDR3 is TGTGCCAGCAGTACCGGGGCTAGCGGGGGGCCCGGGACAGATACGCAGTATTTT.